These T cell receptor beta chains were read from a single sample in a study of shared clonotypes between healthy human individuals. Only in-frame clones appear in the TCRdb table, and some are missing; sequencing was by immunoSEQ multiplex PCR. The repertoire consists of about 2.1 million clones, with about 93% occurring once and the leading ten covering more than 1.5%. The sequenced material came from naive CD8+ T cells from PBMCs. Every receptor here comes from a man aged 18 to 29 in good health. Some clones in this sample may be carry-over from other donors' samples. CDR3s include the opening cysteine and the closing phenylalanine or tryptophan. D genes are given only for firm matches. Clone size, where shown, is once, few, many, or a class for clones that have expanded.

J,V,D,size,DNA,CDR3
TRBJ2-1,TRBV5-1,-,-,TGCGCCAGCAGCTCTACAGGTACTGGTGAGCAGTTCTTC,CASSSTGTGEQFF
TRBJ2-3,TRBV9,TRBD2,-,TGTGCCAGCAGCGTAGGCGGGAGTTTGACAGATACGCAGTATTTT,CASSVGGSLTDTQYF
TRBJ2-1,TRBV29-1,TRBD1,once,TGCAGCGTTGAAGATCGGGTAGGGACAGGGCCCCTCAATGAGCAGTTCTTC,CSVEDRVGTGPLNEQFF
TRBJ2-3,TRBV6-5,TRBD2,-,TGTGCCAGCAGTCACTCGCTAGCGGGTAGCACAGATACGCAGTATTTT,CASSHSLAGSTDTQYF
TRBJ2-7,TRBV9,TRBD1,-,TGTGCCAGCAGCGTTAGCTCGGGACAGGGTCTTTTCGAGCAGTACTTC,CASSVSSGQGLFEQYF
TRBJ1-4,TRBV15,-,-,TGTGCCACCAGCAGAGAGGGTTTGGGGGAAAAACTGTTTTTT,CATSREGLGEKLFF
TRBJ2-5,TRBV27,-,-,TGTGCCAGCAGTTCCCGGGGTAGAACAGAAGCGGAGACCCAGTACTTC,CASSSRGRTEAETQYF
TRBJ1-1,TRBV19,-,-,TGTGCCAGTAGTACGACCGACGGAATGAACACTGAAGCTTTCTTT,CASSTTDGMNTEAFF
TRBJ2-7,TRBV19,-,-,TGTGCCAGTAGTATACGTGAGGGGCCCTCCTACGAGCAGTACTTC,CASSIREGPSYEQYF
TRBJ2-1,TRBV7-3,TRBD2,-,TGTGCCAGCAGCCCGAGGACTAGCGGGAGGAAACCCTACAATGAGCAGTTCTTC,CASSPRTSGRKPYNEQFF
TRBJ2-7,TRBV28,TRBD1,-,TGTGCCAGCAGTCCGACAGGGGGCACCTACGAGCAGTACTTC,CASSPTGGTYEQYF
TRBJ2-5,TRBV4-1,-,-,TGCGCCAGCAGCCAACGACAGTTGGAGACCCAGTACTTC,CASSQRQLETQYF
TRBJ2-1,TRBV29-1,-,-,TGCAGCGTTGATCCCCAGGGTACCTACAATGAGCAGTTCTTC,CSVDPQGTYNEQFF
TRBJ1-5,TRBV19,-,-,TGTGCCAGTATTGGCGGGGTCAGGGGCGGGAATCAGCCCCAGCATTTT,CASIGGVRGGNQPQHF
TRBJ1-4,TRBV6-1,-,-,TGTGCCAGCAGTGAGCGGATGGCTGGTCAAAAACTGTTTTTT,CASSERMAGQKLFF
TRBJ1-5,TRBV27,-,-,TGTGCCAGCAGTTTGTGGGGGGAGAATCAGCCCCAGCATTTT,CASSLWGENQPQHF
TRBJ1-5,TRBV28,TRBD1,once,TGTGCCAGCAGAGGGACAGTGTTTAGCAATCAGCCCCAGCATTTT,CASRGTVFSNQPQHF
TRBJ2-3,TRBV13,-,-,TGTGCCTCCCGAGGACAGCACACAGATACGCAGTATTTT,CASRGQHTDTQYF
TRBJ2-2,TRBV29-1,-,-,TGCAGCGTTGTCACCAGCGGGGAGCTGTTTTTT,CSVVTSGELFF
TRBJ2-1,TRBV9,TRBD2,-,TGTGCCAGCAGCGTAGACGGGACTAGCGATGAGCAGTTCTTC,CASSVDGTSDEQFF
TRBJ2-7,TRBV10-3,-,-,TGTGCCATCAGTGAGTCCACCCCCGAACTTTACGAGCAGTACTTC,CAISESTPELYEQYF
TRBJ2-1,TRBV4-3,TRBD2,once,TGCGCCAGCAGCCAAGATAGGGTTGGGAGAGCGGGAGGCTATGAGCAGTTCTTC,CASSQDRVGRAGGYEQFF
TRBJ2-1,TRBV7-9,TRBD2,-,TGTGCCAGCAGCCAAACGGGACTAGCGGGCAATGAGCAGTTCTTC,CASSQTGLAGNEQFF
TRBJ1-2,TRBV5-5,-,once,TGTGCCAGCAGCTTGGGCCCAGGCTACACCTTC,CASSLGPGYTF
TRBJ2-1,TRBV9,-,-,TGTGCCAGCAGCGTTGGGGGACTTGGCGATGAGCAGTTCTTC,CASSVGGLGDEQFF
TRBJ2-1,TRBV29-1,TRBD2,-,TGCAGCGCGTCCCTGGGACTAGCAAGCTTAGATGAGCAGTTCTTC,CSASLGLASLDEQFF
TRBJ1-1,TRBV28,-,-,TGTGCCAGCAGTTTCCCTCTCAGGGCCCCCTCCCGGTACACTGAAGCTTTCTTT,CASSFPLRAPSRYTEAFF
TRBJ1-1,TRBV27,TRBD1,-,TGTGCCAGCAGTTTCATGACAGGGATTGTGAACACTGAAGCTTTCTTT,CASSFMTGIVNTEAFF
TRBJ1-1,TRBV15,-,-,TGTGCCACCAGCTTAACAGGGAACACTGAAGCTTTCTTT,CATSLTGNTEAFF
TRBJ2-3,TRBV9,-,-,TGTGCCAGCAGCGTAATCCGGGCAGATACGCAGTATTTT,CASSVIRADTQYF
TRBJ2-3,TRBV9,-,once,TGTGCCAGCAGCGTAGAATGGGGGTCTAGCACAGATACGCAGTATTTT,CASSVEWGSSTDTQYF
TRBJ2-7,TRBV6-1,-,-,TGTGCCAGCAGTGAACAGTCCTACGAGCAGTACTTC,CASSEQSYEQYF
TRBJ2-1,TRBV9,TRBD2,-,TGTGCCAGCAGTCGGGGAGGGAGGGGTGCGGATGAGCAGTTCTTC,CASSRGGRGADEQFF
TRBJ1-1,TRBV4-3,-,-,TGCGCCAGCAGCCAAGGTAACAGAGGTGAAGCTTTCTTT,CASSQGNRGEAFF
TRBJ2-3,TRBV27,TRBD2,once,TGTGCCAGCAGGCGTACTAGCGGTTTGGATACGCAGTATTTT,CASRRTSGLDTQYF
TRBJ1-1,TRBV4-3,-,-,TGCGCCAGCAGCCCCGGGAGAGGAGCTGAAGCTTTCTTT,CASSPGRGAEAFF
TRBJ2-2,TRBV27,-,-,TGTGCCAGCACTTTTTCCGGACCAAACACCGGGGAGCTGTTTTTT,CASTFSGPNTGELFF
TRBJ2-2,TRBV27,TRBD2,-,TGTGCCAGCAGAGGGACTAGCGGGAGTGGCACCGGGGAGCTGTTTTTT,CASRGTSGSGTGELFF
TRBJ2-3,TRBV28,TRBD2,-,TGTGCCAGCAGTTTACAGGGAGGGCCTTCAGATACGCAGTATTTT,CASSLQGGPSDTQYF
TRBJ2-7,TRBV9,-,-,TGTGCCAGCAGCTCCCGGTCAGGCGAGCAGTACTTC,CASSSRSGEQYF
TRBJ1-2,TRBV27,TRBD1,-,TGTGCCAGCAGCCCAGACAGGGTATGGAGCTATGGCTACACCTTC,CASSPDRVWSYGYTF
TRBJ2-1,TRBV4-1,-,many,TGCGCCAGCAGGGGGGCCTACAATGAGCAGTTCTTC,CASRGAYNEQFF
TRBJ1-1,TRBV5-1,TRBD1,-,TGCGCCAGCAGCCTGGACAGGGAAACCGGGAACACTGAAGCTTTCTTT,CASSLDRETGNTEAFF
TRBJ1-1,TRBV7-8,-,-,TGTGCCAGCAGCTTAGAAGCGGGCCAGAACACTGAAGCTTTCTTT,CASSLEAGQNTEAFF
TRBJ2-7,TRBV7-2,TRBD2,-,TGTGCCAGCAGCTTGTTAGGGGGACTAGCGGGGTACTCCTACGAGCAGTACTTC,CASSLLGGLAGYSYEQYF
TRBJ2-6,TRBV19,-,-,TGTGCCAGTAATTTAGGGACTGGGGCCAACGTCCTGACTTTC,CASNLGTGANVLTF
TRBJ2-7,TRBV9,-,-,TGTGCCAGCAGCCTCTCGGGCGGTTTGTCCTACGAGCAGTACTTC,CASSLSGGLSYEQYF
TRBJ2-1,TRBV9,TRBD2,-,TGTGCCAGCAGCTATTTGGGGAGGGCGGAAAGCTCCTACAATGAGCAGTTCTTC,CASSYLGRAESSYNEQFF
TRBJ2-1,TRBV27,-,-,TGTGCCAGCAGTTTTGTACAGGAGCCCTACAATGAGCAGTTCTTC,CASSFVQEPYNEQFF
TRBJ1-5,TRBV27,-,-,TGTGCCAGCAGCTCTGACAGAAATAGCAATCAGCCCCAGCATTTT,CASSSDRNSNQPQHF
TRBJ2-3,TRBV9,TRBD2,-,TGTGCCAGCAGCGTCGACCGGGAGGGACTATGGGATACGCAGTATTTT,CASSVDREGLWDTQYF
TRBJ2-7,TRBV5-1,-,-,TGCGCCAGCAGCTTGTTGCGGGATCAGAACGAGCAGTACTTC,CASSLLRDQNEQYF
TRBJ2-1,TRBV6-4,TRBD2,-,TGTGCCAGCAGTGACTCGGTAGCGGGAGTCTCTGAGCAGTTCTTC,CASSDSVAGVSEQFF
TRBJ2-4,TRBV4-1,-,-,TGCGCCAGCAGCCATGACGCTACCATTCAGTACTTC,CASSHDATIQYF
TRBJ2-1,TRBV13,-,-,TGTGCCAGCAGCTTCCGTGGGAGGAAGCCTGAGCAGTTCTTC,CASSFRGRKPEQFF